This T cell receptor beta chain was observed in a study of CD8 T cells in Susac syndrome. General study findings and limits: Regarding the TCR sequencing and HLA analysis, the study admitted that a relatively small number of individuals were involved.

Comments on this clonotype: Antigen unknown.

RNA amounts of 0.5 to 1 ug underwent reverse transcription with random hexamers. Amplification of TCR beta CDR3 across 54 Vbeta and 13 Jbeta was performed with immunoSEQ multiplex PCR. TCRdb reprocessed the immunoSEQ multiplex PCR reads with MiXCR, giving one entry per CDR3 protein. In the table there are around 300,000 distinct CDR3 sequences, approximately 85% of which are singletons. Sequencing of TCR beta was undertaken in CD8+ and CD4+ T cells derived from blood. The multiple sclerosis controls comprised treatment-naive patients whose relapsing-remitting disease was stable or active. The TCR comes from a human donor with multiple sclerosis. Sequencing was carried out using CD8+ T cells from PBMCs.

The CDR3 reads CASRPGQGPVEQYF. CDR3 DNA: TGTGCCAGTAGGCCGGGACAGGGGCCTGTAGAGCAGTACTTC. The chain employs TRBV19 and TRBJ2-7, with 10 bases identical to TRBD1. Germline trimming cut 6 bases from V and 7 bases from J; bases unmatched to any gene: 9. CDR1 is LNHDA and CDR2 is SQIVND in the germline V gene (reference sequence). CDR3 length: 14 amino acids.